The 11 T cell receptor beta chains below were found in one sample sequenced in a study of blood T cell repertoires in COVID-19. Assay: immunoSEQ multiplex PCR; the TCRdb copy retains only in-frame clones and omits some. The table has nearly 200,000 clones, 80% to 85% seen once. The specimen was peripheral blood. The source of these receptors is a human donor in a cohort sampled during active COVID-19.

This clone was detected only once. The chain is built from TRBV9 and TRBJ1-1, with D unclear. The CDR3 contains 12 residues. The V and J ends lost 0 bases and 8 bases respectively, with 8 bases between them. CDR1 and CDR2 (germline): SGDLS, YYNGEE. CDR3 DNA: TGTGCCAGCAGCGTAGCTGGCGGGGAAGCTTTCTTT. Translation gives CASSVAGGEAFF.

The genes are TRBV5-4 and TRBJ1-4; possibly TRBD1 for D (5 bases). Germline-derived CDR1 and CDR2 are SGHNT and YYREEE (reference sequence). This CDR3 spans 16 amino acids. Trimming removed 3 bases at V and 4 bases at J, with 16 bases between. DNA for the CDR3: TGTGCCAGCAGCTCTCGGGGGAGCTTCCTTAATGAAAAACTGTTTTTT. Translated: CASSSRGSFLNEKLFF.

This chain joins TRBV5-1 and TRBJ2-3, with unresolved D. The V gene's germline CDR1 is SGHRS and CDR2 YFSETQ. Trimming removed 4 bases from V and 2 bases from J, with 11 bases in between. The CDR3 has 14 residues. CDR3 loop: CASSRDRNTDTQYF. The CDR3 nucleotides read TGCGCCAGCAGCCGAGATCGAAACACAGATACGCAGTATTTT.

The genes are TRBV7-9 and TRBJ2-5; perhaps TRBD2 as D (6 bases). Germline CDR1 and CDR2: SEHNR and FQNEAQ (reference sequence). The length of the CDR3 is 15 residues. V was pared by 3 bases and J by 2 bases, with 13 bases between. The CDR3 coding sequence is TGTGCCAGCAGCTTCGCCCCCGGGACTCAAGAGACCCAGTACTTC. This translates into CASSFAPGTQETQYF.

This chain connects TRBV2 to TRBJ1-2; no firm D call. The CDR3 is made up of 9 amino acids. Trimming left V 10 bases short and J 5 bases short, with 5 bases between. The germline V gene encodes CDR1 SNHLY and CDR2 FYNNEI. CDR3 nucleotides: TGTGCCACCCGGTATGGCTACACCTTC. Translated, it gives CATRYGYTF. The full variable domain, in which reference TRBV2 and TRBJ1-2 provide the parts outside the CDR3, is EPEVTQTPSHQVTQMGQEVILRCVPISNHLYFYWYRQILGQKVEFLVSFYNNEISEKSEIFDDQFSVERPDGSNFTLKIRSTKLEDSAMYFCATRYGYTFGSGTRLTVV.

The CDR3 is CASSRGIDIYQPQHF. CDR3 coding DNA: TGTGCCAGCTCCAGGGGGATCGATATTTATCAGCCCCAGCATTTT. This sequence joins TRBV7-8 and TRBJ1-5; 7 bases match TRBD1. The CDR3 extends over 15 amino acids. The V gene's germline CDR1 is SGHVS and CDR2 FQNEAQ. V was clipped by 8 bases and J by 5 bases; unmatched bases: 12.

The CDR3 region is CASSEGTPNQPQHF. The CDR3 DNA reads as TGTGCCAGCAGCGAGGGGACACCAAATCAGCCCCAGCATTTT. This sequence joins TRBV9 and TRBJ1-5; possible D gene TRBD1, 6 bases. The ends were cut back, 3 bases at V and 4 bases at J, with 11 bases in the middle. CDR1 and CDR2 (germline): SGDLS, YYNGEE. The CDR3 contains 14 residues.

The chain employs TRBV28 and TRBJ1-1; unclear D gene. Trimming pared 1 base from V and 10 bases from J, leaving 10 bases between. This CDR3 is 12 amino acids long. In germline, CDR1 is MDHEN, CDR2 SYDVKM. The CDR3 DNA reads TGTGCCAGCAGTTTATTTGGCCCTTCAGCTTTCTTT. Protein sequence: CASSLFGPSAFF.

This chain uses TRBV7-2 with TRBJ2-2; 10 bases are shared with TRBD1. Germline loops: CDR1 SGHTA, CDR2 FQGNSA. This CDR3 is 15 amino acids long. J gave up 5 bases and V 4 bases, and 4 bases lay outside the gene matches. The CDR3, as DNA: TGTGCCAGCAGCTCTGGACAGGGGGGGACCGGGGAGCTGTTTTTT. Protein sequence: CASSSGQGGTGELFF.

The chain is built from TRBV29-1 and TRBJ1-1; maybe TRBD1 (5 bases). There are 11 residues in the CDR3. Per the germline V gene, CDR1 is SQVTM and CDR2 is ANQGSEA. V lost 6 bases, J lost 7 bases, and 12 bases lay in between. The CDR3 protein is CSVGLGGEAFF. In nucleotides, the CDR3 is TGCAGCGTGGGCTTGGGGGGTGAAGCTTTCTTT.

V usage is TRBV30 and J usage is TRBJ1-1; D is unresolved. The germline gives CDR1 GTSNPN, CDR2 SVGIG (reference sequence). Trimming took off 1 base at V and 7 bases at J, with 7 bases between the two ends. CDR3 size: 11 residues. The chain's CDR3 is CAWSAQLEAFF. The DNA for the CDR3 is TGTGCCTGGAGTGCACAGCTTGAAGCTTTCTTT.